This TCR beta chain stems from a study of Ad26.COV2.S vaccination and SARS-CoV-2 variants. On the study more broadly: Within the COV1001 Ad26.COV2.S trial arm, the donor was enrolled. Notes on the study in general: People who got the vaccine had more spike-specific TCR breadth than people who got placebo. Recipients of either vaccine or placebo displayed similar breadth of non-spike TCRs.

As for treatment: over 15 received Ad26.COV2.S at low or high dose, single or two shots; several received placebo; per-sample allocation not given. Collection of samples fell on day 63 after the first vaccine or placebo injection. Cohort 1b enrolled adults aged 18-55 years in Boston. Comment on this clone: Its antigen is not known.

Some clones are missing from TCRdb's copy, which holds only in-frame ones; the method was immunoSEQ multiplex PCR. The table lists fewer than 400,000 clones, 85% to 90% of them singletons. This sample comprised peripheral blood, obtained in a trial of Ad26.COV2.S vaccine versus placebo. The receptor comes from a person aged 18 to 59 who received the Ad26.COV2.S COVID-19 vaccine or a placebo.

CDR3 nucleotide sequence: TGTGCCAGCAGCCTGAGCGGGAGTAAGGTCAATGAGCAGTTCTTC. Protein sequence: CASSLSGSKVNEQFF. The genes are TRBV3-1 (or the pseudogene TRBV3-2) and TRBJ2-1, with 8 bases identical to TRBD2. In germline, CDR1 is LGHDT, CDR2 YNNKEL (reference sequence). CDR3 size: 15 residues. Unmatched junction bases numbered 8, after V lost 4 bases and J lost 6 bases.